This T cell receptor beta chain was identified during a study of T-cell reconstitution after alpha-beta-depleted transplantation in children. Unique molecular identifiers were incorporated when the TCRbeta library was constructed. TCRdb re-analysed the PCR reads in MiXCR, keeping a single row per CDR3 protein. Altogether around 190,000 distinct CDR3 sequences are present, about 7% being singletons, with the ten largest covering 5.5%. The CDR3 has 13 amino acids. Trimming took 7 bases from V and 3 from J; bases not matched to a gene: 6. Germline CDR1 SGHNT, CDR2 YENEEA. This TCR was sampled from a boy aged 2-9 years with acute lymphoblastic leukemia, due to receive a stem cell transplant. The sample here was PBMCs, taken before TCRalphabeta/CD19-depleted stem cell transplant. The rearrangement links TRBV11-3 to TRBJ2-7, with 7 bases lining up with TRBD1. In DNA, the CDR3 is TGTGCCAGCAAAAGGACAGGCTTCTACGAGCAGTACTTC. This translates into CASKRTGFYEQYF. Based on the CDR3 plus reference TRBV11-3 and TRBJ2-7, the full variable domain is EAGVVQSPRYKIIEKKQPVAFWCNPISGHNTLYWYLQNLGQGPELLIRYENEEAVDDSQLPKDRFSAERLKGVDSTLKIQPAELGDSAVYLCASKRTGFYEQYFGPGTRLTVT.